These 31 T cell receptor beta chains were sequenced from one sample in a study of blood T cell repertoires in COVID-19. Sequenced by immunoSEQ multiplex PCR; TCRdb stores in-frame clones only, minus some. Here the sample spans 200,000 to 300,000 clones, around nine tenths being singletons. Sequencing input: peripheral blood. Source of these receptors: a woman aged 55-70 years who had recovered from COVID-19.

This chain links TRBV6-1 with TRBJ2-1, with no clear D. The CDR3 runs 16 residues. V shed 1 base and J shed 2 bases, with 12 bases lying between them. Germline CDR1 reads MNHNS; CDR2 reads SASEGT. The CDR3: CASSEELGSPYNEQFF. The CDR3 bases are TGTGCCAGCAGTGAAGAGCTGGGCTCGCCCTACAATGAGCAGTTCTTC.

The rearrangement joins TRBV5-1 to TRBJ1-2; no clear D. V was pared by 7 bases and J by 8 bases, with 18 bases between. This CDR3 contains 13 residues. Germline V lookup: CDR1 SGHRS, CDR2 YFSETQ. DNA for the CDR3: TGCGCCAGCTTTGGGCAGGAGGCGGAGGGCTACACCTTC. This translates into CASFGQEAEGYTF.

The chain employs TRBV28 and TRBJ2-7; 10 positions agree with TRBD1. Germline V CDR1 and CDR2: MDHEN, SYDVKM. V was clipped by 5 bases and J by 3 bases; unmatched bases: 7. The CDR3 is made up of 15 amino acids. CDR3 DNA sequence: TGTGCCAGCAGTCAATGGACAGGGGGGAACTACGAGCAGTACTTC. Amino acid sequence: CASSQWTGGNYEQYF.

V gene TRBV4-3 combines with J gene TRBJ2-5, with a weak D call TRBD2 (7 bases). Germline V gives CDR1 LGHNA, CDR2 YSLEER. This CDR3 comprises 16 residues. V was pared by 2 bases and J by 4 bases, with 17 bases between. Written as DNA, the CDR3 is TGCGCCAGCAGCCAAACCGGGGGGCGGGGAGGAGAGACCCAGTACTTC. Protein: CASSQTGGRGGETQYF.

This clone appeared once. The chain couples TRBV9 to TRBJ2-1; maybe TRBD2 (5 bases). V shed 4 bases and J shed 8 bases, with 16 bases lying between them. The CDR3 loop spans 14 amino acids. Germline assignment: CDR1 SGDLS and CDR2 YYNGEE. CDR3 protein: CASSTTTMADEQFF. The CDR3 bases are TGTGCCAGCAGCACAACGACTATGGCTGATGAGCAGTTCTTC.

This chain joins TRBV14 and TRBJ2-2, with 11 positions matching TRBD1. After removal of 7 bases from V and 7 bases from J, the junction contained 11 bases not matched to a gene. This CDR3 spans 16 amino acids. CDR1 and CDR2 from the germline V gene are SGHDN and FVKESK. CDR3 sequence: CASTLTGTGGVGELFF. Here the CDR3 DNA reads TGTGCCAGCACCTTGACCGGGACAGGGGGAGTCGGGGAGCTGTTTTTT.

The chain joins TRBV5-1 to TRBJ2-1, with no clear D. Germline V lookup: CDR1 SGHRS, CDR2 YFSETQ. CDR3 length equals 15 residues. V was shortened by 0 bases and J by 1 base, with 8 bases between the two germline ends. The CDR3 spells CASSLDSFSYNEQFF. CDR3 DNA: TGCGCCAGCAGCTTGGATTCATTTTCCTACAATGAGCAGTTCTTC.

The J gene is TRBJ2-1, the V gene TRBV9; 9 bases line up with TRBD2. With 0 bases clipped from V and 1 base from J, the junction kept 5 bases outside the gene matches. The CDR3 contains 17 residues. Per the germline V gene, CDR1 is SGDLS and CDR2 is YYNGEE. The CDR3 sequence: CASSVEAAGGSYNEQFF. Written as DNA, the CDR3 is TGTGCCAGCAGCGTAGAAGCGGCGGGGGGGTCCTACAATGAGCAGTTCTTC.

There are a few counts of this clone. The rearrangement links TRBV6-2 or TRBV6-3 to TRBJ1-4; 10 bases are a match to TRBD1. Germline trimming cut 6 bases from V and 13 bases from J; bases unmatched to any gene: 17. CDR3 length: 16 amino acids. Germline CDR1 reads MNHEY; CDR2 reads SVGEGT. The DNA of the CDR3 is TGTGCCAGCAGCCCCTTTGACAGGGGGCTTTTGAAAGGACTGTTTTTT. Protein product: CASSPFDRGLLKGLFF.

The chain employs TRBV7-3 and TRBJ1-2; no clear D gene. The germline CDR1 and CDR2 sequences are SGHTA and FQGTGA. This CDR3 has 14 amino acids. V lost 2 bases and J 3 bases, leaving 10 bases between the germline ends. In nucleotides, the CDR3 is TGTGCCAGCAGCTTAGGAGGACCAGACTATGGCTACACCTTC. The encoded protein is CASSLGGPDYGYTF. Using reference TRBV7-3 and TRBJ1-2 for the parts outside the CDR3, the full variable domain is GAGVSQTPSNKVTEKGKYVELRCDPISGHTALYWYRQSLGQGPEFLIYFQGTGAADDSGLPNDRFFAVRPEGSVSTLKIQRTERGDSAVYLCASSLGGPDYGYTFGSGTRLTVV.

This sequence joins TRBV5-5 and TRBJ1-2; D is uncertain. The CDR3 extends over 14 amino acids. Germline V gene sequence: CDR1 SGHKS, CDR2 YYEKEE (reference sequence). V was shortened by 5 bases and J by 7 bases, with 18 bases between the two germline ends. CDR3 amino acids: CASRRSSQPGGYTF. For the CDR3, the DNA is TGTGCCAGCAGAAGGAGCAGTCAACCGGGTGGCTACACCTTC.

This clone was seen once. The gene calls are TRBV6-5 and TRBJ1-3; weak D call: TRBD1 (6 bases). From germline, CDR1 is MNHEY and CDR2 SVGAGI. V was trimmed by 2 bases and J by 2 bases, leaving 7 bases between them. CDR3 size: 14 residues. Written as DNA, the CDR3 is TGTGCCAGCAGTTACCGGGACACTGGAAACACCATATATTTT. Translating gives CASSYRDTGNTIYF.

The V and J genes are TRBV27 and TRBJ2-7, with unresolved D. The CDR3 is 13 amino acids. Germline V lookup: CDR1 MNHEY, CDR2 SMNVEV (reference sequence). Between the trimmed V and J ends, which lost 0 bases and 2 bases, there was a span of 5 bases. CDR3 protein: CASSLSAAYEQYF. CDR3 nucleotides: TGTGCCAGCAGTTTATCGGCAGCCTACGAGCAGTACTTC.

This clone was detected only once. The junction shows a germline mismatch at one end, possibly a read error. The chain uses TRBV9 and TRBJ2-3; tentatively, D is TRBD1 (6 bases). The CDR3 loop spans 13 amino acids. CDR1 is SGDLS and CDR2 is YYNGEE in the germline V gene. CDR3: CASSAKWTETQYF. The CDR3 DNA sequence: TGTGCCAGCAGCGCCAAATGGACAGAAACGCAGTATTTT.

The V gene is TRBV29-1, the J gene TRBJ2-5, with D perhaps matching TRBD2 (5 bases). The CDR3 sequence is 13 residues long. The V gene's germline CDR1 is SQVTM and CDR2 ANQGSEA. Between the trimmed V and J ends, which lost 1 base and 4 bases, there was a span of 10 bases. The CDR3 coding sequence is TGCAGCGTTGAAGCTCCGGGGTTAGAGACCCAGTACTTC. Its protein is CSVEAPGLETQYF.

The sample holds one count of this clone. The chain uses TRBV6-5 and TRBJ1-5, with D perhaps TRBD1 (5 bases). Trimming left V 7 bases short and J 6 bases short, with 19 bases between. The CDR3 sequence is 15 residues long. Germline V lookup: CDR1 MNHEY, CDR2 SVGAGI. The CDR3 bases are TGTGCCAGCACCATTAAGTGGCAGGGTGTTCAGCCCCAGCATTTT. This gives the protein CASTIKWQGVQPQHF.

This chain links TRBV2 with TRBJ2-7; tentative D call: TRBD2 (5 bases). CDR1 is SNHLY, CDR2 FYNNEI, per germline. The CDR3 contains 12 residues. The germline V and J ends were trimmed by 7 bases and 4 bases, with 11 bases remaining between them. The CDR3 coding sequence is TGTGCCAGCATGGACGGGAATTACGAGCAGTACTTC. Protein product: CASMDGNYEQYF.

This clone was observed once. The rearrangement uses TRBV16 and TRBJ2-1; D is undetermined. V lost 4 bases, J lost 7 bases, and 11 bases lay in between. The germline gives CDR1 KGHSY, CDR2 FQNENV. CDR3 length equals 13 residues. CDR3 amino acids: CASSRLMVNEQFF. For the CDR3, the DNA is TGTGCCAGCAGCCGACTTATGGTGAATGAGCAGTTCTTC.

The rearrangement joins TRBV6-2 or TRBV6-3 to TRBJ2-2, with 8 bases aligning to TRBD2. J was trimmed by 9 bases and V by 5 bases; bases with no gene match: 8. Germline assignment: CDR1 MNHEY and CDR2 SVGEGT. This CDR3 spans 14 amino acids. The CDR3 sequence is CASSRGLASWELFF. DNA for the CDR3: TGTGCCAGCAGTCGCGGACTAGCTAGTTGGGAGCTGTTTTTT.

This clone was detected ten times or more. The CDR3 nucleotides are TGCGCCAGCAGCCCGCTCATGGGGCCCAATCAAGAGACCCAGTACTTC. This encodes CASSPLMGPNQETQYF. J is TRBJ2-5 and V is TRBV5-1, with D perhaps matching TRBD1 (5 bases). The CDR3 has 16 amino acids. Trimming removed 4 bases from V and 2 bases from J, with 18 bases in between. CDR1 SGHRS and CDR2 YFSETQ come from the germline V gene.

The V call is TRBV24-1, the J call TRBJ1-1, with 7 bases matching TRBD1. The germline V gene has CDR1 KGHDR and CDR2 SFDVKD. This CDR3 is 13 amino acids long. V shed 9 bases and J 5 bases; nucleotides not matched to a gene: 8. CDR3 coding DNA: TGTGCCACCCAGGGACAGATGGGGACTGAAGCTTTCTTT. It translates to CATQGQMGTEAFF.

The gene calls are TRBV7-8 and TRBJ1-3; no firm D call. CDR1 SGHVS and CDR2 FQNEAQ come from the germline V gene. CDR3 length: 14 amino acids. V dropped 6 bases and J dropped 0 bases, with 9 bases sitting between them. The CDR3 loop is CASRARRSGNTIYF. The CDR3 nucleotides read TGTGCCAGCAGGGCTCGCCGCTCTGGAAACACCATATATTTT.

The chain uses TRBV10-3 and TRBJ2-2, with TRBD1 identical over 8 bases. The CDR3 has 18 residues. Trimming removed 3 bases from V and 4 bases from J; junction bases left unmatched: 13. Looked up from germline, CDR1 is ENHRY and CDR2 is SYGVKD. CDR3 sequence reads: CAISENPQGARGTGELFF. The CDR3 DNA sequence: TGTGCCATCAGTGAAAACCCTCAGGGGGCGCGGGGCACCGGGGAGCTGTTTTTT.

The table lists this clone with a few counts. The chain links TRBV20-1 to TRBJ2-2, with 10 nucleotides matching TRBD2. V trimming: 3 bases; J trimming: 4 bases; junction bases outside the gene matches: 8. There are 16 residues in the CDR3. Per germline, CDR1 DFQATT and CDR2 SNEGSKA (reference sequence). The CDR3: CSASGVAGGLTGELFF. Here the CDR3 DNA reads TGCAGTGCTAGTGGGGTAGCGGGGGGCCTCACCGGGGAGCTGTTTTTT.

This clone was picked up one time. The chain has TRBV11-2 and TRBJ1-1; D is unresolved. Germline CDR1 and CDR2: SGHAT and FQNNGV. Trimming removed 5 bases at V and 3 bases at J, with 7 bases between. The CDR3 extends over 12 amino acids. CDR3 coding DNA: TGTGCCAGCAGCGTATATGACACTGAAGCTTTCTTT. Amino acid sequence: CASSVYDTEAFF.

The chain has TRBV9 and TRBJ1-6; D is unclear. CDR1 is SGDLS and CDR2 is YYNGEE in the germline V gene. CDR3 length equals 15 residues. V lost 0 bases and J 8 bases, leaving 12 bases between the germline ends. The CDR3, as DNA: TGTGCCAGCAGCGTAGGAGACTTTGGAGATTCACCCCTCCACTTT. Protein sequence: CASSVGDFGDSPLHF.

V is TRBV6-6 and J is TRBJ2-5; D uncertain. Germline loops: CDR1 MNHNY, CDR2 SVGAGI (reference sequence). The CDR3 sequence is 12 residues long. V was trimmed by 4 bases and J by 3 bases, leaving 6 bases between them. CDR3 protein: CASSSVEETQYF. The DNA of the CDR3 is TGTGCCAGCAGTTCTGTAGAAGAGACCCAGTACTTC.

The chain has TRBV13 and TRBJ1-4, with D uncertain. This CDR3 spans 16 amino acids. The germline V and J ends were trimmed by 0 bases and 0 bases, with 8 bases remaining between them. Per the germline V gene, CDR1 is PRHDT and CDR2 is FYEKMQ (reference sequence). CDR3 DNA sequence: TGTGCCAGCAGCTTAGGCCGGTTCTCAACTAATGAAAAACTGTTTTTT. Translating gives CASSLGRFSTNEKLFF.

This clone has more than one count but fewer than ten. The chain couples TRBV27 to TRBJ2-7; 10 nucleotides align to TRBD1. The CDR3 consists of 13 residues. Germline V gene lookup returns CDR1 MNHEY and CDR2 SMNVEV (reference sequence). The ends lost 8 bases at V and 6 bases at J; junction bases unmatched: 7. The chain's CDR3 is CASGDRGQGEQYF. The CDR3 DNA follows: TGTGCCAGCGGAGACAGGGGGCAGGGCGAGCAGTACTTC.

The V and J genes are TRBV11-3 and TRBJ2-3; D not resolved. Germline assignment: CDR1 SGHNT and CDR2 YENEEA. V gave up 6 bases and J gave up 7 bases, with 20 bases separating them. This CDR3 is 15 amino acids long. The CDR3 DNA follows: TGTGCCAGCAGACCCCCTGGGTCTAGGTCAAATACGCAGTATTTT. Its protein is CASRPPGSRSNTQYF.

The V call is TRBV6-4, the J call TRBJ1-6; D is perhaps TRBD1 (5 bases). The CDR3 runs to 13 residues. V gave up 4 bases and J gave up 8 bases, with 9 bases separating them. Germline loops: CDR1 MRHNA, CDR2 SNTAGT. The DNA of the CDR3 is TGTGCCAGCAGTGTCCGCAGGGATTCACCCCTCCACTTT. This sequence encodes CASSVRRDSPLHF.